The 24 T cell receptor beta chains below were found in one sample sequenced in a study of blood T cell repertoires in COVID-19. This table comes from immunoSEQ multiplex PCR, and its TCRdb copy is limited to in-frame clones, with some not included. The table records 100,000 or so clones, roughly 90% of them present only once. Specimen: peripheral blood. The receptors stem from a woman aged 55-70 years with acute or convalescent COVID-19.

V usage is TRBV3-1 (or the pseudogene TRBV3-2) and J usage is TRBJ2-1; 9 nucleotides agree with TRBD1. The CDR3 totals 15 residues. The trim removed 3 bases at V and 9 bases at J, leaving 9 bases unmatched. Germline values: CDR1 LGHDT, CDR2 YNNKEL (reference sequence). DNA for the CDR3: TGTGCCAGCAGCCAGTCCGGGACAGGGATGTTTGAGCAGTTCTTC. Translated, it gives CASSQSGTGMFEQFF.

The rearrangement joins TRBV10-3 to TRBJ1-1, with 8 bases that match TRBD1. The CDR3 has 14 residues. The ends lost 10 bases at V and 1 base at J; junction bases unmatched: 8. CDR1 is ENHRY, CDR2 SYGVKD, per germline. The CDR3 region is CATYQGAANTEAFF. The CDR3 bases are TGTGCCACATACCAGGGGGCAGCGAACACTGAAGCTTTCTTT.

As regards this clone: A read error may produce the germline difference seen at one junction end. The chain couples TRBV6-1 to TRBJ2-4; 7 bases match TRBD1. The CDR3 has 14 amino acids. Per the germline V gene, CDR1 is MNHNS and CDR2 is SASEGT. The CDR3 loop reads CASSEAPGQHIGDF. Here the CDR3 DNA reads TGTGCCAGCAGTGAAGCGCCGGGACAGCACATCGGGGACTTC.

The V gene is TRBV18, the J gene TRBJ1-1; tentative D call: TRBD1 (5 bases). The V end was cut by 6 bases, the J end by 1 base, with 12 bases between. The CDR3 runs 14 residues. Germline lookup yields CDR1 KGHSH and CDR2 LQKENI. CDR3 sequence reads: CASSLGGTNTEAFF. In DNA, the CDR3 is TGTGCCAGCTCCCTGGGGGGGACGAACACTGAAGCTTTCTTT.

The chain couples TRBV10-3 to TRBJ2-1; unclear D gene. The CDR3 consists of 13 residues. V dropped 4 bases and J dropped 5 bases, with 9 bases sitting between them. Per the germline V gene, CDR1 is ENHRY and CDR2 is SYGVKD. Here the CDR3 reads CAISGQEHNEQFF. CDR3 bases: TGTGCCATCAGTGGCCAGGAACACAATGAGCAGTTCTTC.

V gene TRBV18 combines with J gene TRBJ1-1, with D unresolved. Germline-derived CDR1 and CDR2 are KGHSH and LQKENI. The V end was cut by 3 bases, the J end by 5 bases, with 22 bases between. The CDR3 extends over 17 amino acids. CDR3 in amino acids: CASSPFDLTTSGTEAFF. The CDR3 bases are TGTGCCAGCTCACCCTTTGACCTGACAACAAGTGGGACTGAAGCTTTCTTT.

The chain links TRBV18 to TRBJ2-3, with TRBD2 as a possible D gene (6 bases). V dropped 2 bases and J dropped 2 bases, with 11 bases sitting between them. The CDR3 is made up of 15 amino acids. From germline, CDR1 is KGHSH and CDR2 LQKENI. CDR3 sequence reads: CASSPNGRATDTQYF. CDR3 in DNA: TGTGCCAGCTCACCAAACGGGAGAGCCACAGATACGCAGTATTTT.

Here the CDR3 reads CASSLGETWKDEQFF. DNA of the CDR3: TGCGCCAGCAGCCTCGGAGAGACTTGGAAAGATGAGCAGTTCTTC. J is TRBJ2-1 and V is TRBV5-1; D unclear. The ends were cut back, 4 bases at V and 8 bases at J, with 19 bases in the middle. The CDR3 is made up of 15 amino acids. Germline values: CDR1 SGHRS, CDR2 YFSETQ.

The chain links TRBV6-5 to TRBJ1-4; TRBD1 agrees at 7 bases. In germline, CDR1 is MNHEY, CDR2 SVGAGI. V lost 3 bases, J lost 5 bases, and 9 bases stayed unmatched. CDR3 size: 16 residues. The CDR3 bases are TGTGCCAGCAGTTATTACAGGGGTTCGCGCAATGAAAAACTGTTTTTT. Its protein product is CASSYYRGSRNEKLFF.

This sequence joins TRBV2 and TRBJ1-5; TRBD1 agrees at 10 bases. Losses at the gene ends were 3 bases for V and 3 bases for J; bases not matched to a gene: 5. This CDR3 is 16 amino acids long. Germline assignment: CDR1 SNHLY and CDR2 FYNNEI. CDR3 nucleotides: TGTGCCAGCAGTGATCGGACAGGGGGTCTCAATCAGCCCCAGCATTTT. It specifies CASSDRTGGLNQPQHF.

The chain employs TRBV6-1 and TRBJ1-2; TRBD1 matches at 7 bases. Per germline, CDR1 MNHNS and CDR2 SASEGT. The CDR3 loop spans 17 amino acids. Losses at the gene ends were 2 bases for V and 6 bases for J; bases not matched to a gene: 15. CDR3 protein: CASSEILTVEGADGYTF. The CDR3 DNA reads as TGTGCCAGCAGTGAAATTTTGACAGTTGAGGGGGCGGATGGCTACACCTTC.

The chain recombines TRBV5-1 with TRBJ1-3; tentative D call: TRBD1 (5 bases). Trimming removed 4 bases at V and 0 bases at J, with 8 bases between. The CDR3 runs to 14 residues. Germline CDR1 is SGHRS and CDR2 is YFSETQ. The CDR3 protein is CASSPGDSGNTIYF. As DNA, the CDR3 is TGCGCCAGCAGCCCGGGGGACTCTGGAAACACCATATATTTT.

The CDR3 coding sequence is TGTGCCTGGAGGGGGGAGGGGAGCTCCTATAATTCACCCCTCCACTTT. It is translated as CAWRGEGSSYNSPLHF. The chain uses TRBV30 and TRBJ1-6; possible D gene TRBD1, 5 bases. This CDR3 is 16 amino acids long. With 3 bases removed from V and 0 bases from J, the gap between germline ends came to 12 bases. Germline loops: CDR1 GTSNPN, CDR2 SVGIG (reference sequence).

Note on this clone: The junction shows a germline mismatch at one end, possibly a read error. This chain joins TRBV7-7 and TRBJ2-3; 7 nucleotides agree with TRBD1. This CDR3 comprises 14 residues. CDR1 SSHAT and CDR2 FNYEAQ come from the germline V gene (reference sequence). In DNA, the CDR3 is TGTGCTAGCAGTCCCGGGACAGTCACAGATACGCAGTATTTT. Residues: CASSPGTVTDTQYF.

This chain uses TRBV18 with TRBJ1-2; D call uncertain. V dropped 5 bases and J dropped 2 bases, with 6 bases sitting between them. The length of the CDR3 is 12 residues. Germline CDR1 KGHSH, CDR2 LQKENI. The CDR3 loop is CASSESNYGYTF. The CDR3, as DNA: TGTGCCAGCTCAGAGAGCAACTATGGCTACACCTTC.

The chain uses TRBV28 and TRBJ2-3; the match to TRBD2 covers 9 bases. Losses at the gene ends were 4 bases for V and 3 bases for J; bases not matched to a gene: 11. The CDR3 is made up of 17 amino acids. CDR1 is MDHEN and CDR2 is SYDVKM in the germline V gene. The CDR3, as DNA: TGTGCCAGCAGTTCCTTACTAGCGGGCGAGGGTACAGATACGCAGTATTTT. Amino acid sequence: CASSSLLAGEGTDTQYF.

V is TRBV4-1 and J is TRBJ1-2, with D unresolved. The CDR3 spans 13 residues. Trimming cost V 6 bases and J 8 bases, with 16 bases left between them. From germline, CDR1 is MGHRA and CDR2 YSYEKL. The CDR3 DNA follows: TGCGCCAGCAGAGGTATCGGACTGAGGGGCTACACCTTC. It encodes CASRGIGLRGYTF.

The chain carries TRBV2 and TRBJ1-6; D is unresolved. The CDR3 has 14 residues. V lost 2 bases and J lost 7, with 9 bases in between. CDR1 is SNHLY and CDR2 is FYNNEI in the germline V gene. The DNA of the CDR3 is TGTGCCAGCAGTGAATCTGGGGAGAATTCACCCCTCCACTTT. Protein product: CASSESGENSPLHF.

The chain has TRBV10-1 and TRBJ2-3; 12 nucleotides line up with TRBD2. The CDR3 runs to 16 residues. Unmatched junction bases numbered 6, after V lost 6 bases and J lost 2 bases. Germline V gene data show CDR1 as WNHNN and CDR2 as SYGVQD (reference sequence). The CDR3 DNA reads TGCGCCAGCAGCCCAAGACTAGCGGGAGACACAGATACGCAGTATTTT. Its protein is CASSPRLAGDTDTQYF.

The chain is built from TRBV3-1 (or the pseudogene TRBV3-2) and TRBJ1-2, with 9 bases lining up with TRBD1. Germline CDR1 LGHDT, CDR2 YNNKEL (reference sequence). The CDR3 spans 14 residues. V was pared by 5 bases and J by 2 bases, with 3 bases of the junction left unmatched. The CDR3 nucleotides are TGTGCCAGCAGCGCCGGACAGGGGAACTATGGCTACACCTTC. This codes for CASSAGQGNYGYTF.

The chain combines TRBV3-1 (or the pseudogene TRBV3-2) with TRBJ1-2; a possible D gene is TRBD1 (5 bases). The germline gives CDR1 LGHDT, CDR2 YNNKEL (reference sequence). V was pared by 1 base and J by 4 bases, with 16 bases between. This CDR3 is built from 16 residues. CDR3 residues: CASSQGGSRGLYGYTF. Here the CDR3 DNA reads TGTGCCAGCAGCCAAGGAGGGAGTCGGGGACTCTATGGCTACACCTTC.

The chain recombines TRBV5-8 with TRBJ2-1; TRBD2 agrees at 11 bases. This CDR3 region has 17 residues. V gave up 4 bases and J gave up 0 bases; unmatched junction bases: 6. Germline CDR1 and CDR2: SGHTS and YDEGEE. CDR3 region: CASSITTSGNSYNEQFF. In DNA, the CDR3 is TGTGCCAGCAGCATTACGACTAGCGGGAACTCCTACAATGAGCAGTTCTTC.

This clone was detected once. The chain couples TRBV11-3 to TRBJ2-7; TRBD1 is a possible D gene (6 bases). This CDR3 contains 13 residues. Deletions cut 0 bases from V and 6 bases from J, with 9 bases between. Germline CDR1 and CDR2: SGHNT and YENEEA. CDR3 sequence: CASSLDQQGEQYF. In DNA form, the CDR3 reads TGTGCCAGCAGCTTAGATCAACAGGGCGAGCAGTACTTC.

V gene TRBV5-8 combines with J gene TRBJ2-7; 7 nucleotides agree with TRBD2. The V segment lost 2 bases and the J segment 6 bases; nucleotides outside the gene matches: 2. The CDR3 consists of 12 residues. Germline CDR1 reads SGHTS; CDR2 reads YDEGEE. CDR3 coding DNA: TGTGCCAGCAGCTTTGGGAGGGGCGAGCAGTACTTC. It specifies CASSFGRGEQYF.